These T cell receptor delta chains were read from a single sample in a study of gamma-delta T cells after stem cell transplantation. TCRdb reapplied CATT to the RT-PCR reads. The sample records about 6,500 delta-chain clones, roughly 25% being singletons. Sequenced sample: gamma-delta T cells. The receptor set was obtained from a human donor. It is not recorded whose cells these are; they may come from a transplant donor. The CDR3 runs from the conserved cysteine through the conserved F or W. Fields, in order: V gene, J gene, D gene, clone size, CDR3 DNA, CDR3 protein. D genes are given only for firm matches. Rows give clone size only sometimes, using once, few, many, or a class for an expanded clone.

V: TRDV2
J: TRDJ3
D: .
size: medium-sized
DNA: TGTGCCTGTGACAGTACTGAATTCTCCTGGGACACCCGACAGATGTTTTTC
CDR3: CACDSTEFSWDTRQMFF

V: TRDV2
J: TRDJ1
D: .
size: .
DNA: TGTGCCTGTGACACCTTACTCTCGGCCCTGGACAAGACCGATAAACTCATCTTT
CDR3: CACDTLLSALDKTDKLIF

V: TRDV2
J: TRDJ1
D: .
size: .
DNA: TGTGCCTGTGACTATTTGGACCTTTACACCGATAAACTCATCTTT
CDR3: CACDYLDLYTDKLIF

V: TRDV2
J: TRDJ1
D: TRDD3
size: .
DNA: TGTGCCTGTGACAATATCCTGGGGGATGCACTGGAGTACACCGATAAACTCATCTTT
CDR3: CACDNILGDALEYTDKLIF

V: TRDV2
J: TRDJ3
D: TRDD3
size: medium-sized
DNA: TGTGCCTGTGACGCTTTGCAGTTCTGGGGGAAGTCCTGGGACACCCGACAGATGTTTTTC
CDR3: CACDALQFWGKSWDTRQMFF

V: TRDV2
J: TRDJ1
D: .
size: .
DNA: TGTGCCTGTGACACGATCGTCCACACCGATAAACTCATCTTT
CDR3: CACDTIVHTDKLIF

V: TRDV1
J: TRDJ1
D: .
size: .
DNA: TGTGCGATAAGCGACCCAGAAGACCGAAAATCACGTCTCGGATCCCGTCTCACCGATAAACTCATCTTT
CDR3: CAISDPEDRKSRLGSRLTDKLIF

V: TRAV29/DV5
J: TRDJ2
D: TRDD3
size: .
DNA: TGTGCAGCAAGAAGCTCCTACCTTGGGGGATACGTTCTGACAGCACAACTCTTCTTT
CDR3: CAARSSYLGGYVLTAQLFF

V: TRDV2
J: TRDJ3
D: .
size: .
DNA: TGTGCCTGTGACACGTTGGGGGGCTCCTGGGACACCCGACAGATGTTTTTC
CDR3: CACDTLGGSWDTRQMFF

V: TRDV2
J: TRDJ3
D: .
size: medium-sized
DNA: TGTGCCTGTGACACCGCGGGGGACCCTTCCTGGGACACCCGACAGATGTTTTTC
CDR3: CACDTAGDPSWDTRQMFF

V: TRDV2
J: TRDJ1
D: TRDD3
size: few
DNA: TGTGCCTGTGACACCGTCTGGGGGATACGCAAGGAACTCATCTTT
CDR3: CACDTVWGIRKELIF

V: TRDV2
J: TRDJ1
D: TRDD3
size: few
DNA: TGTGCCTGTGACACCGTATCCGTGGGGGATACAGAAGGGTGGGATAAACTCATCTTT
CDR3: CACDTVSVGDTEGWDKLIF

V: TRDV2
J: TRDJ1
D: .
size: medium-sized
DNA: TGTGCCTGTGACTACAGGGGGCTCTCCGATAAACTCATCTTT
CDR3: CACDYRGLSDKLIF

V: TRDV2
J: TRDJ1
D: TRDD3
size: medium-sized
DNA: TGTGCCTGTGACCCCCTGGGGGACCCGTACACCGATAAACTCATCTTT
CDR3: CACDPLGDPYTDKLIF

V: TRDV2
J: TRDJ1
D: TRDD3
size: .
DNA: TGTGCCTGTGACCAACTGGGGGACTTATACACCGATAAACTCATCTTT
CDR3: CACDQLGDLYTDKLIF

V: TRDV2
J: TRDJ1
D: .
size: medium-sized
DNA: TGTGCCTGTGACACCGTCGCTACTCAGGGGGATAAACTCATCTTT
CDR3: CACDTVATQGDKLIF

V: TRDV3
J: TRDJ1
D: TRDD2
size: few
DNA: TGTGCCTGCCTGCCTTCCTACAGGCCTCCGGCCGATAAACTCATCTTT
CDR3: CACLPSYRPPADKLIF

V: TRDV2
J: TRDJ3
D: .
size: .
DNA: TGTGCCTGTGGCACCGTTGGATATTCCTCCTGGGACACCCGACAGATGTTTTTC
CDR3: CACGTVGYSSWDTRQMFF

V: TRDV2
J: TRDJ1
D: TRDD3
size: large
DNA: TGTGCCTGTGACTTACTGGGGGATAGGAGGTACGCCGATAAACTCATCTTT
CDR3: CACDLLGDRRYADKLIF

V: TRDV2
J: TRDJ3
D: TRDD3
size: medium-sized
DNA: TGTGCCTGTGACCTTACTGGGGGATACGGGTCCTGGGACACCCGACAGATGTTTTTC
CDR3: CACDLTGGYGSWDTRQMFF

V: TRDV2
J: TRDJ1
D: TRDD3
size: few
DNA: TGTGCCTGTGACGCCATGGGGGATACTGGGCCCTACACCGATAAACTCATCTTT
CDR3: CACDAMGDTGPYTDKLIF

V: TRDV1
J: TRDJ1
D: TRDD3
size: few
DNA: TGTGCTCTTGGGGAAGGTGCCCTCGTACTGGGGGATTGGGGGACCGATAAACTCATCTTT
CDR3: CALGEGALVLGDWGTDKLIF

V: TRDV2
J: TRDJ1
D: TRDD3
size: medium-sized
DNA: TGTGCCTGTGACTCGGCGTACTGGGGGATCTCGGATAAACTCATCTTT
CDR3: CACDSAYWGISDKLIF

V: TRDV1
J: TRDJ1
D: .
size: .
DNA: TGTGCTCTTGGGGAACTAGTGGCGGATGCCGATAAACTCATCTTT
CDR3: CALGELVADADKLIF

V: TRDV1
J: TRDJ1
D: TRDD3
size: .
DNA: TGTGCTCTTGGGGAACTAATCTTCGTCCCCGGGGGATACCCCTACACCGATAAACTCATCTTT
CDR3: CALGELIFVPGGYPYTDKLIF

V: TRDV2
J: TRDJ1
D: .
size: .
DNA: TGTGCCTGTGACACGGTTGAGGGGGGGGCTGGGCTCACCGATAAACTCATCTTT
CDR3: CACDTVEGGAGLTDKLIF

V: TRDV3
J: TRDJ1
D: .
size: few
DNA: TGTGCCTTTAGGATTCCTAGCCCACGGGAATACTACTGGGAGCAGGGACTCATCTTT
CDR3: CAFRIPSPREYYWEQGLIF

V: TRDV2
J: TRDJ3
D: .
size: few
DNA: TGTGCCTGTGACCCTCCTGGGGACTCCTGGGACACCCGACAGATGTTTTTC
CDR3: CACDPPGDSWDTRQMFF

V: TRDV2
J: TRDJ3
D: TRDD3
size: medium-sized
DNA: TGTGCCTGTGACACCGGTGAGCTACTGGGGCGCCGGGCAACCTGGGACACCCGACAGATGTTTTTC
CDR3: CACDTGELLGRRATWDTRQMFF

V: TRDV2
J: TRDJ1
D: TRDD3
size: medium-sized
DNA: TGTGCCTGTGACACCCTAGGCTGGGGGCTGGCTTCTCATTATCGCTACACCGATAAACTCATCTTT
CDR3: CACDTLGWGLASHYRYTDKLIF

V: TRDV2
J: TRDJ1
D: TRDD3
size: .
DNA: TGTGCCTGTGACCCTATTCCTACGTGGAGGGCTGGGGGATACGCTAAGCCCCTACCCATGAACACCGATAAACTCATCTTT
CDR3: CACDPIPTWRAGGYAKPLPMNTDKLIF

V: TRDV2
J: TRDJ1
D: .
size: .
DNA: TGTGCCTGTGACACTCTAGCTGAACGACAAAAAGATAAACTCATCTTT
CDR3: CACDTLAERQKDKLIF

V: TRDV2
J: TRDJ1
D: .
size: .
DNA: TGTGCCTGTGACAGGGGGGACCGGTACACCGATAAACTCATCTTT
CDR3: CACDRGDRYTDKLIF

V: TRDV2
J: TRDJ3
D: TRDD3
size: .
DNA: TGTGCCTGTGACACCCTGGGGGATACTAGTGCCTGGGACACCCGACAGATGTTTTTC
CDR3: CACDTLGDTSAWDTRQMFF

V: TRDV2
J: TRDJ3
D: TRDD3
size: .
DNA: TGTGCCTGTGACACCGCTGGGGGATACGCCTGGGACACCCGACAGATGTTTTTC
CDR3: CACDTAGGYAWDTRQMFF

V: TRDV2
J: TRDJ1
D: TRDD3
size: once
DNA: TGTGCCTGTGACAACGTGGGGGATGGGGACACCGATAAACTCATCTTT
CDR3: CACDNVGDGDTDKLIF

V: TRDV2
J: TRDJ1
D: TRDD3
size: few
DNA: TGTGCCTGTGACACAGCCTGGGGGATCCCCCGTGCCTACACCGATAAACTCATCTTT
CDR3: CACDTAWGIPRAYTDKLIF

V: TRDV1
J: TRDJ1
D: TRDD3
size: medium-sized
DNA: TGTGCTCTTGGGCCACATCCCTGGGGGATACCGGGGTACACCGATAAACTCATCTTT
CDR3: CALGPHPWGIPGYTDKLIF

V: TRDV2
J: TRDJ3
D: TRDD3
size: .
DNA: TGTGCCTGTGACACTCCGGGCCAGGGGGATAGGTCCTGGGACACCCGACAGATGTTTTTC
CDR3: CACDTPGQGDRSWDTRQMFF

V: TRDV2
J: TRDJ1
D: .
size: .
DNA: TGCGCCTGTGACACCTGGGGCCTCGATAAACTCATCTTT
CDR3: CACDTWGLDKLIF